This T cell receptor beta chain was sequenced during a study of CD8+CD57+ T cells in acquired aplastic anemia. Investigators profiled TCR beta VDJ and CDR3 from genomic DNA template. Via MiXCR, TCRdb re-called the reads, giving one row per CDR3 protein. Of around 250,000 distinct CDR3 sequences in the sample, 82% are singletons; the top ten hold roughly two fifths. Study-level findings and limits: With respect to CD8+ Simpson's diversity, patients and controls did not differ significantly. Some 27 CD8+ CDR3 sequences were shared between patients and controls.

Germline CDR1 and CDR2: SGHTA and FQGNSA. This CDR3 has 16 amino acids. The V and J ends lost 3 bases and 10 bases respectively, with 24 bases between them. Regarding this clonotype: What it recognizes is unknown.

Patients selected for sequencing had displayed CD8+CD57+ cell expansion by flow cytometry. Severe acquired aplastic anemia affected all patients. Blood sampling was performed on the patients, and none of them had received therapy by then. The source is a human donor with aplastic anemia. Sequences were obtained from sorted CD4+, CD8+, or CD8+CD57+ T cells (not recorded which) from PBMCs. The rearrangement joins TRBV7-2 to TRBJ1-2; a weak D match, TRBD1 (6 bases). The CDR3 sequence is CASSLAGDADLGYYTF. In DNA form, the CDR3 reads TGTGCCAGCAGCTTGGCAGGGGACGCCGACTTAGGTTACTACACCTTC.